This TCR beta chain appears in the sequencing data of a study of T-cell memory formation after mild COVID-19. Overall study results and limits: The SARS-CoV-2 specificity of second-wave clones reaching peak at day 37 remained unverified. Some SARS-CoV-2-responding clones were already detected in memory before infection.

The V and J ends lost 9 bases and 3 bases respectively, with 11 bases between them. The length of the CDR3 is 13 residues. Germline values: CDR1 KGHDR, CDR2 SFDVKD. After 5'RACE with constant-segment primers, TCR alpha and TCR beta cDNA libraries carrying sample barcodes and UMIs were obtained. TCRdb used MiXCR to reprocess the 5' RACE reads, holding one entry per CDR3 protein. The sample has fewer than 450,000 distinct CDR3 sequences; less than 25% are singletons. This clonotype was seen more than once but under ten times. Its antigen is undetermined. Specimen: PBMCs or a T cell subset sorted from them (not recorded which). The rearrangement joins TRBV24-1 to TRBJ1-5; possible D gene TRBD1, 5 bases. The sequence was collected from an adult woman who had mild COVID-19 (a few samples of this study predate the infection). Cell type and time point are not known. In DNA, the CDR3 is TGTGCCACCGAGACAGATTACAATCAGCCCCAGCATTTT. Encoded protein: CATETDYNQPQHF.